A single sample gave rise to the 18 T cell receptor beta chains below, sequenced in a study of cytotoxic CD8 clonotypes in ibrutinib-treated CLL (dated by TCRdb to the early 2020s). Libraries came from the immunoSEQ multiplex PCR assay. TCRdb limited this immuneACCESS table to in-frame rearrangements with V and J called. A share of clones is missing; checked studies link under half to unresolved V genes, and the rest is unexplained. The sample contains some 8,000 clones, around 85% of them found a single time. The ten most abundant clones make up more than 3.5% of the sample. The source was PBMCs, collected before ibrutinib treatment. These TCRs come from a human donor with chronic lymphocytic leukemia.

CDR3 loop: CASSTPGSGNTIYF. The DNA of the CDR3 is TGTGCCAGTAGTACCCCGGGGTCTGGAAACACCATATATTTT. This sequence joins TRBV19 and TRBJ1-3; D unresolved. The V end was cut by 4 bases, the J end by 1 base, with 8 bases between. The length of the CDR3 is 14 residues. Germline V CDR1 and CDR2: LNHDA, SQIVND (reference sequence).

V and J are TRBV28 and TRBJ2-5, with TRBD2 as a possible D gene (5 bases). The CDR3 sequence is 15 residues long. Trimming cost V 3 bases and J 4 bases, with 15 bases left between them. In germline, CDR1 is MDHEN, CDR2 SYDVKM. This chain's CDR3 is CASSFGQDEGETQYF. CDR3 DNA sequence: TGTGCCAGCAGTTTCGGCCAAGACGAGGGAGAGACCCAGTACTTC.

The rearrangement uses TRBV2 and TRBJ1-1; 9 bases map to TRBD1. This CDR3 spans 15 amino acids. After removal of 3 bases from V and 5 bases from J, the junction contained 7 bases not matched to a gene. The germline CDR1 and CDR2 sequences are SNHLY and FYNNEI. CDR3: CASSDWGQGGTEAFF. The DNA of the CDR3 is TGTGCCAGCAGTGATTGGGGACAGGGAGGGACTGAAGCTTTCTTT.

The V call is TRBV7-6, the J call TRBJ2-7, with 7 bases that match TRBD1. V dropped 1 base and J dropped 3; count of bases not matched to a gene: 6. Germline CDR1 and CDR2: SGHVS and FNYEAQ. This CDR3 comprises 15 residues. The CDR3 is CASSLDPGQYYEQYF. Here the CDR3 DNA reads TGTGCCAGCAGCTTAGACCCGGGACAGTACTACGAGCAGTACTTC.

This clone was observed a handful of times. This chain joins TRBV6-4 and TRBJ1-5; possibly TRBD1 for D (6 bases). Between the trimmed V and J ends, which lost 6 bases and 3 bases, there was a span of 15 bases. This CDR3 comprises 15 residues. Germline V lookup: CDR1 MRHNA, CDR2 SNTAGT. The CDR3 spells CASSGNDRTNQPQHF. In DNA form, the CDR3 reads TGTGCCAGCAGCGGGAATGACAGGACCAATCAGCCCCAGCATTTT.

The CDR3, as DNA: TGTGCCAGCAGTGAAGCCGATTATAGCGGGAGGGCGATCGGGGAGCTGTTTTTT. Protein: CASSEADYSGRAIGELFF. The chain couples TRBV2 to TRBJ2-2, with 11 bases identical to TRBD2. J was trimmed by 7 bases and V by 0 bases; bases with no gene match: 10. Looked up from germline, CDR1 is SNHLY and CDR2 is FYNNEI. This CDR3 has 18 amino acids. Filled out from reference TRBV2 and TRBJ2-2, the complete variable domain reads EPEVTQTPSHQVTQMGQEVILRCVPISNHLYFYWYRQILGQKVEFLVSFYNNEISEKSEIFDDQFSVERPDGSNFTLKIRSTKLEDSAMYFCASSEADYSGRAIGELFFGEGSRLTVL.

The chain employs TRBV13 and TRBJ2-7; tentative D call: TRBD2 (6 bases). V shed 1 base and J shed 4 bases, with 17 bases lying between them. Germline V gene data show CDR1 as PRHDT and CDR2 as FYEKMQ (reference sequence). The CDR3 has 16 residues. The CDR3 bases are TGTGCCAGCAGCTTAGAACCGGGGCCTGGGGGGTACGAGCAGTACTTC. It translates to CASSLEPGPGGYEQYF.

The CDR3 loop reads CASSERRLQGFTDTQYF. In nucleotides, the CDR3 is TGTGCCAGCAGTGAAAGAAGACTACAGGGTTTCACAGATACGCAGTATTTT. The chain combines TRBV6-1 with TRBJ2-3; perhaps TRBD1 as D (6 bases). Germline V gene lookup returns CDR1 MNHNS and CDR2 SASEGT. This CDR3 is built from 17 residues. Trimming pared 2 bases from V and 2 bases from J, leaving 17 bases between.

The chain couples TRBV11-1 to TRBJ2-3; perhaps TRBD2 as D (5 bases). CDR3 length: 15 amino acids. V was trimmed by 5 bases and J by 0 bases, leaving 12 bases between them. Germline values: CDR1 SGHAT, CDR2 FQDESV (reference sequence). DNA for the CDR3: TGTGCCAGCAGCCTCCGACTAAGCAGCACAGATACGCAGTATTTT. Residues: CASSLRLSSTDTQYF. Complete variable domain (other parts from reference TRBV11-1 and TRBJ2-3): EAEVAQSPRYKITEKSQAVAFWCDPISGHATLYWYRQILGQGPELLVQFQDESVVDDSQLPKDRFSAERLKGVDSTLKIQPAELGDSAMYLCASSLRLSSTDTQYFGPGTRLTVL.

The rearrangement links TRBV7-9 to TRBJ1-4; D uncertain. CDR1 and CDR2 from the germline V gene are SEHNR and FQNEAQ (reference sequence). V shed 4 bases and J shed 0 bases, with 9 bases lying between them. The CDR3 is made up of 15 amino acids. The chain's CDR3 is CASSSGSATNEKLFF. The DNA for the CDR3 is TGTGCCAGCAGCTCCGGGTCCGCAACTAATGAAAAACTGTTTTTT.

The chain combines TRBV9 with TRBJ2-1; D may be TRBD1 (6 bases). The germline V gene has CDR1 SGDLS and CDR2 YYNGEE. V was cut by 3 bases and J by 0 bases, with 10 bases left in between. This CDR3 has 15 amino acids. In DNA form, the CDR3 reads TGTGCCAGCAGCGAGGGGGTATACTCCTACAATGAGCAGTTCTTC. This translates into CASSEGVYSYNEQFF.

The J gene is TRBJ1-5, the V gene TRBV6-1; D unresolved. The length of the CDR3 is 15 residues. Trimming stripped 8 bases from V and 0 bases from J, with 14 bases between. Germline V gene sequence: CDR1 MNHNS, CDR2 SASEGT. The chain's CDR3 is CASGVSGDSNQPQHF. As DNA, the CDR3 is TGTGCCAGCGGGGTTTCAGGTGATAGCAATCAGCCCCAGCATTTT.

The gene calls are TRBV10-3 and TRBJ2-2, with 9 bases matching TRBD2. Germline CDR1 and CDR2: ENHRY and SYGVKD. This CDR3 has 14 amino acids. Germline trimming cut 10 bases from V and 1 base from J; bases unmatched to any gene: 4. This CDR3 is CATFSGGNTGELFF. The CDR3 nucleotides are TGTGCCACCTTTAGCGGGGGGAACACCGGGGAGCTGTTTTTT.

The chain joins TRBV28 to TRBJ1-5, with no clear D. With 8 bases removed from V and 5 bases from J, the gap between germline ends came to 13 bases. CDR3 length: 13 residues. In germline, CDR1 is MDHEN, CDR2 SYDVKM. CDR3 bases: TGTGCCAGCGCCTGGCAGCCCTATCAGCCCCAGCATTTT. Translating it yields CASAWQPYQPQHF.

V usage is TRBV19 and J usage is TRBJ2-3; the match to TRBD2 covers 10 bases. V shed 4 bases and J 9 bases; nucleotides not matched to a gene: 4. This CDR3 is 13 amino acids long. The germline V gene encodes CDR1 LNHDA and CDR2 SQIVND (reference sequence). DNA for the CDR3: TGTGCCAGTAGTACCGGACTAGCGGACACGCAGTATTTT. This encodes CASSTGLADTQYF.

Only a few counts were recorded for this clone. V is TRBV7-6 and J is TRBJ2-5; D gene uncertain. CDR3 size: 14 residues. The V end lost 2 bases, the J end lost 4 bases, and 11 bases lay between the germline ends. The germline CDR1 and CDR2 sequences are SGHVS and FNYEAQ. In DNA, the CDR3 is TGTGCCAGCAGCTTATTCACGGACGGAGAGACCCAGTACTTC. This sequence encodes CASSLFTDGETQYF.

The chain is built from TRBV7-9 and TRBJ1-6; 7 bases fit TRBD1. The CDR3 runs to 15 residues. Germline V gives CDR1 SEHNR, CDR2 FQNEAQ (reference sequence). The trim removed 5 bases at V and 7 bases at J, leaving 8 bases unmatched. CDR3 sequence: CASSPNRGRNSPLHF. As DNA, the CDR3 is TGTGCCAGCAGCCCCAACAGGGGTCGGAATTCACCCCTCCACTTT.

This clone occurred a few times. The chain has TRBV6-4 and TRBJ1-2; maybe TRBD1 (5 bases). Deletions cut 6 bases from V and 4 bases from J, with 12 bases between. The CDR3 is 13 residues long. Germline V gives CDR1 MRHNA, CDR2 SNTAGT. The CDR3 nucleotides read TGTGCCAGCAGGACAGCCGCTAGCTATGGCTACACCTTC. Protein product: CASRTAASYGYTF.